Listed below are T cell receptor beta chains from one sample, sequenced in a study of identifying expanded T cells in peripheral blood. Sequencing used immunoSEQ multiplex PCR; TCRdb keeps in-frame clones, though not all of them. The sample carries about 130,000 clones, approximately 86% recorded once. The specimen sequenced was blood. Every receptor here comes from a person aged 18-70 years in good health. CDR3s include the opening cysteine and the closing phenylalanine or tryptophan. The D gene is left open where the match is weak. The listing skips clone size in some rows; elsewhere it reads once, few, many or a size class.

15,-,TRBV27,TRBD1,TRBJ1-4,TGTGCCAGCAGTTCTAACAGGGGGCGGTGGGAAAAACTGTTTTTT,CASSSNRGRWEKLFF
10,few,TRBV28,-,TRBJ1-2,TGTGCCAGCTACTACTATGGCTACACCTTC,CASYYYGYTF
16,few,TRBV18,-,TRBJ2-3,TGTGCCAGCTCACCCGCCACCGGGAGTCTCGGAGATACGCAGTATTTT,CASSPATGSLGDTQYF
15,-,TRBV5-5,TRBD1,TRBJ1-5,TGTGCCAGCAGCTCAGGACAGGGAAGCAATCAGCCCCAGCATTTT,CASSSGQGSNQPQHF
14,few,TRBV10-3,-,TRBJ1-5,TGTGCCATCAGTGACGAACTGGGCAATCAGCCCCAGCATTTT,CAISDELGNQPQHF
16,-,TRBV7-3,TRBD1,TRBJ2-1,TGTGCCAGCAGCGCTCTACCGGGACAGGGTTCGCATGAGCAGTTCTTC,CASSALPGQGSHEQFF
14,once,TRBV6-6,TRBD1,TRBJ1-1,TGTGCCAGCAGTGAGACAGGGGCTAAGATTGAAGCTTTCTTT,CASSETGAKIEAFF
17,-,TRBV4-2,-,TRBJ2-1,TGTGCCAGCAGCCAAGAACTGTGGGGGGGCACCTACAATGAGCAGTTCTTC,CASSQELWGGTYNEQFF
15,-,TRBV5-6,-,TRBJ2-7,TGTGCCAGCAGCTCCCGGACAGTTCTTGGGTACGAGCAGTACTTC,CASSSRTVLGYEQYF
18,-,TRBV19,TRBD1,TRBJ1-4,TGTGCCAGTAGTATAGGGATCTACAGGGGGCGACCAAATGAAAAACTGTTTTTT,CASSIGIYRGRPNEKLFF
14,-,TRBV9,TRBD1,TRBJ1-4,TGTGCCAGCAGCAAGACAGGGTCTAATGAAAAACTGTTTTTT,CASSKTGSNEKLFF
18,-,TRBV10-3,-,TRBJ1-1,TGTGCCATCAGTGAGTCTCGGGGGCCTTCGGGCGCGAACACTGAAGCTTTCTTT,CAISESRGPSGANTEAFF
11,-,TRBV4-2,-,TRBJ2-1,TGTGCCAGCAGCCAAGCGTCTGAGCAGTTCTTC,CASSQASEQFF
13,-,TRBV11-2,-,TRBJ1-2,TGTGCCAGCAGCTTTAGGTCAGGCTCGGGCTACACCTTC,CASSFRSGSGYTF
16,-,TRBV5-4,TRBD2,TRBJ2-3,TGTGCCAGCAGCCCGAAGGGTTCTAGCGGGGGAGATACGCAGTATTTT,CASSPKGSSGGDTQYF
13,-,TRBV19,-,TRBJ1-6,TGTGCCAGTAGTACACAGGCCGGAGGGGCCCTCCACTTT,CASSTQAGGALHF
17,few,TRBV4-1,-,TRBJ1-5,TGCGCCAGCAGCCCACACAAAGTCATATATAGCAATCAGCCCCAGCATTTT,CASSPHKVIYSNQPQHF
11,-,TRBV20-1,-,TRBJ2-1,TGCAGTGCGTTCGCGAACAATGAGCAGTTCTTC,CSAFANNEQFF
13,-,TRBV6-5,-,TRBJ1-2,TGTGCCAGCAGTTACACAGGGACGGATGGCTACACCTTC,CASSYTGTDGYTF
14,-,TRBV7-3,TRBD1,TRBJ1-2,TGTGCCAGCAGCTACCCCGGGACAGGGGCTGGCTACACCTTC,CASSYPGTGAGYTF
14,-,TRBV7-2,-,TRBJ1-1,TGTGCCAGCAGCGGGGAGGGGCAGGGGACTGAAGCTTTCTTT,CASSGEGQGTEAFF
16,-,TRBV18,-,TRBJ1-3,TGTGCCAGCTCACCATCCAGGCTAAACTCTGGAAACACCATATATTTT,CASSPSRLNSGNTIYF
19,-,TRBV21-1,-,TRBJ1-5,TGTGCCAGCAGCAAAGTTCATGGGACAGGGCCTTATAGCAATCAGCCCCAGCATTTT,CASSKVHGTGPYSNQPQHF
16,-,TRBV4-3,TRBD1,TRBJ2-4,TGCGCCAGCAGCCAAGAACAGGGGTTAGCCAAAAACATTCAGTACTTC,CASSQEQGLAKNIQYF
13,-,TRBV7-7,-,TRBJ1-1,TGTGCCAGCAGCTTACGGCGGAACACTGAAGCTTTCTTT,CASSLRRNTEAFF
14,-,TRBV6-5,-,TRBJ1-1,TGTGCCAGCAGTTACTCGCGGAGGGCCACTGAAGCTTTCTTT,CASSYSRRATEAFF
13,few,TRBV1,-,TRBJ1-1,TGCACCAGCAGTAAAGGGAAGAACACTGAAGCTTTCTTT,CTSSKGKNTEAFF
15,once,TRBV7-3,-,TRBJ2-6,TGTGCCAGCAGCTTGGGGTTGCCGCGGGCCAACGTCCTGACTTTC,CASSLGLPRANVLTF
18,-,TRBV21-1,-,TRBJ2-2,TGTGCCAGCATGGCTCTAAGGGCTAGGGGTACGGACACCGGGGAGCTGTTTTTT,CASMALRARGTDTGELFF
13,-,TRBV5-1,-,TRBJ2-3,TGCGCCAGCAGGTTGTTAGAGACAGATACGCAGTATTTT,CASRLLETDTQYF
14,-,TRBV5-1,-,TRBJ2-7,TGCGCCAGCAGCTTGGCCACAGGTCCCTACGAGCAGTACTTC,CASSLATGPYEQYF
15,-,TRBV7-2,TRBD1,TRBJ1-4,TGTGCCAGCAGGCAGACCGGGACAGGGGGTGAAAAACTGTTTTTT,CASRQTGTGGEKLFF
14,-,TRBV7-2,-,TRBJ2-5,TGTGCCAGCAGCTTAGCGGGAGTACAAGAGACCCAGTACTTC,CASSLAGVQETQYF
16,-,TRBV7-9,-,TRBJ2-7,TGTGCCAGCAGCTTAGGAACGGGTGGCGGGGCCCGCGAGCAGTACTTC,CASSLGTGGGAREQYF
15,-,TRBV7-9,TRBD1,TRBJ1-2,TGTGCCAGCAGCTACAAGGACAGGGTCGGGGATGGCTACACCTTC,CASSYKDRVGDGYTF
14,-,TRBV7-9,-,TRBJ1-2,TGTGCCAGCAGCCAAAGAGGGGGTAACTATGGCTACACCTTC,CASSQRGGNYGYTF
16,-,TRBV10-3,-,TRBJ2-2,TGTGCCATCACCGGGGGACAGACTCCGAACACCGGGGAGCTGTTTTTT,CAITGGQTPNTGELFF
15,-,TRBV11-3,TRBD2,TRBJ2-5,TGTGCCAGCAGCTTAGGCGGGAGAGTTGTGGAGACCCAGTACTTC,CASSLGGRVVETQYF
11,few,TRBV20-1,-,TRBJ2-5,TGCAGTGCTAGAGCGTTGGAGACCCAGTACTTC,CSARALETQYF
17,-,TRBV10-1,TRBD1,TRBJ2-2,TGCGCCAGCAGTTATTCGTCCGGGACAGGGAACACCGGGGAGCTGTTTTTT,CASSYSSGTGNTGELFF
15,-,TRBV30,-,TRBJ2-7,TGTGCCTGGATTAGGGGGACCAGCGAGACATACGAGCAGTACTTC,CAWIRGTSETYEQYF
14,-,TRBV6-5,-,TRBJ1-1,TGTGCCAGCCGTCTATGGGGATTGAACACTGAAGCTTTCTTT,CASRLWGLNTEAFF
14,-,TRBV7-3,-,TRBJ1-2,TGTGCCAGCAGCTTATACGGGTTGGACTATGGCTACACCTTC,CASSLYGLDYGYTF
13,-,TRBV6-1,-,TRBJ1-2,TGTGCCAGCTCGGGACGGGGAGACTATGGCTACACCTTC,CASSGRGDYGYTF
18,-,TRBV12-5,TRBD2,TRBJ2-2,TGTGCTAGTGGTTTGGTATATCGGCTAGCGGGGGACACCGGGGAGCTGTTTTTT,CASGLVYRLAGDTGELFF